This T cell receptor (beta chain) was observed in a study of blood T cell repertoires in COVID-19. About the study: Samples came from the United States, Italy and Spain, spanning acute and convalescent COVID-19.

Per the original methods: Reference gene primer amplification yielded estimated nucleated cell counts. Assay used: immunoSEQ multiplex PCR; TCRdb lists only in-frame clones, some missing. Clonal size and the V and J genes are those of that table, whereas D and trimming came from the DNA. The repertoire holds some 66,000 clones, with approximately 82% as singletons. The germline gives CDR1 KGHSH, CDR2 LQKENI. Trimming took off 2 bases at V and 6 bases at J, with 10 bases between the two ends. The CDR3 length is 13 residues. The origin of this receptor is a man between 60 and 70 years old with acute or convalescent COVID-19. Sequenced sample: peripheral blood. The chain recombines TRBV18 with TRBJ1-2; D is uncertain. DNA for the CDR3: TGTGCCAGCTCACCAAATAGGCGGGATGGCTACACCTTC. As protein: CASSPNRRDGYTF.